The 19 T cell receptor beta chains in this list originate from one sample, sequenced in a study of technical replicates of blood from a few donors. Clones were read by immunoSEQ multiplex PCR, and TCRdb kept only the in-frame ones, dropping some. In the table there are about 89,000 clones, approximately 93% of which are singletons. What was sequenced was T cells isolated from PBMCs. All receptors come from a human donor in good health.

The V gene is TRBV5-6, the J gene TRBJ1-3; tentatively, D is TRBD1 (6 bases). V lost 4 bases, J lost 0 bases, and 8 bases lay in between. Germline CDR1 reads SGHDT; CDR2 reads YYEEEE. The CDR3 totals 14 residues. Here the CDR3 DNA reads TGTGCCAGCAGCCAAGGGGGCTCTGGAAACACCATATATTTT. It encodes CASSQGGSGNTIYF.

The genes are TRBV5-1 and TRBJ2-2; the D gene is possibly TRBD2 (5 bases). The CDR3 spans 14 residues. Per germline, CDR1 SGHRS and CDR2 YFSETQ. V shed 0 bases and J shed 5 bases, with 8 bases lying between them. The CDR3 is CASSLELGTGELFF. In DNA, the CDR3 is TGCGCCAGCAGCTTGGAACTAGGGACCGGGGAGCTGTTTTTT.

This clone has only one observation. The V gene is TRBV6-5, the J gene TRBJ2-1; TRBD2 matches at 8 bases. Unmatched junction bases numbered 7, after V lost 3 bases and J lost 9 bases. CDR1 is MNHEY, CDR2 SVGAGI, per germline. The CDR3 sequence is 14 residues long. The chain's CDR3 is CASSYREGIGEQFF. The CDR3 region has the DNA TGTGCCAGCAGTTATCGGGAGGGGATTGGTGAGCAGTTCTTC.

The chain uses TRBV10-3 and TRBJ1-1, with D perhaps matching TRBD1 (6 bases). The CDR3 length is 14 residues. CDR1 and CDR2 from the germline V gene are ENHRY and SYGVKD. V was clipped by 8 bases and J by 4 bases, with 17 bases between them. CDR3 protein: CAIQQGSILTEAFF. As DNA, the CDR3 is TGTGCCATCCAACAGGGTTCTATCCTCACTGAAGCTTTCTTT.

The chain combines TRBV9 with TRBJ1-2; 7 bases are a match to TRBD1. Per germline, CDR1 SGDLS and CDR2 YYNGEE. V dropped 3 bases and J dropped 6; count of bases not matched to a gene: 11. This CDR3 has 15 amino acids. The CDR3: CASSALYDRVDGYTF. In nucleotides, the CDR3 is TGTGCCAGCAGCGCCCTATATGACAGGGTCGATGGCTACACCTTC.

CDR3 residues: CASRKQGLGIDEQFF. CDR3 sequence (DNA): TGTGCCAGCAGAAAACAGGGGTTGGGAATAGATGAGCAGTTCTTC. The chain carries TRBV27 and TRBJ2-1; 7 bases agree with TRBD1. From germline, CDR1 is MNHEY and CDR2 SMNVEV (reference sequence). CDR3 length: 15 residues. Germline trimming cut 6 bases from V and 8 bases from J; bases unmatched to any gene: 13.

The sample holds one count of this clone. This chain links TRBV7-8 with TRBJ2-1, with 10 positions matching TRBD1. The CDR3 loop spans 16 amino acids. CDR1 is SGHVS and CDR2 is FQNEAQ in the germline V gene. Trimming cost V 3 bases and J 5 bases; bases outside gene matches: 7. CDR3 nucleotides: TGTGCCAGCAGCTTGGGACAGGGGTGGTTTGACAATGAGCAGTTCTTC. Its protein product is CASSLGQGWFDNEQFF.

The V call is TRBV7-6, the J call TRBJ2-5, with 7 bases identical to TRBD2. CDR3 size: 15 residues. V lost 2 bases to trimming and J lost 5 bases; unmatched junction nucleotides: 8. The germline V gene encodes CDR1 SGHVS and CDR2 FNYEAQ. CDR3 loop: CASSLYGGSGETQYF. Here the CDR3 DNA reads TGTGCCAGCAGCTTATATGGCGGGAGCGGTGAGACCCAGTACTTC.

V is TRBV6-1 and J is TRBJ1-1; 9 bases agree with TRBD1. The length of the CDR3 is 15 residues. CDR1 is MNHNS, CDR2 SASEGT, per germline. V gave up 7 bases and J gave up 3 bases; unmatched junction bases: 9. CDR3 nucleotide sequence: TGTGCCAGCACTCGACAGGGGGTAGGAGACACTGAAGCTTTCTTT. As protein: CASTRQGVGDTEAFF.

This clone was recorded only once. The chain recombines TRBV5-1 with TRBJ2-3; 7 bases map to TRBD2. Germline trimming cut 5 bases from V and 2 bases from J; bases unmatched to any gene: 5. This CDR3 is 14 amino acids long. Per the germline V gene, CDR1 is SGHRS and CDR2 is YFSETQ. CDR3 loop: CASRSSGITDTQYF. In DNA form, the CDR3 reads TGCGCCAGCAGGTCTAGCGGCATCACAGATACGCAGTATTTT.

The CDR3 region is CASSVVGGGCGWHF. The CDR3 coding sequence is TGTGCCAGCAGCGTAGTCGGCGGGGGGTGCGGATGGCATTTT. The V gene is TRBV9, the J gene TRBJ1-5; D might be TRBD1 (5 bases). V was trimmed by 0 bases and J by 15 bases, leaving 19 bases between them. The CDR3 has 14 amino acids. Germline V CDR1 and CDR2: SGDLS, YYNGEE.

The chain links TRBV6-5 to TRBJ1-4, with D hard to call. Germline V CDR1 and CDR2: MNHEY, SVGAGI. Trimming took 2 bases from V and 4 from J, leaving 8 bases between them. CDR3 length equals 14 residues. The CDR3 sequence is CASSYREVNEKLFF. The CDR3 DNA sequence: TGTGCCAGCAGTTACAGGGAGGTTAATGAAAAACTGTTTTTT.

The chain combines TRBV9 with TRBJ2-7, with 9 bases matching TRBD1. The CDR3 totals 16 residues. The J segment lost 5 bases and the V segment lost 3 bases, leaving 12 bases of the junction unmatched. Looked up from germline, CDR1 is SGDLS and CDR2 is YYNGEE. In nucleotides, the CDR3 is TGTGCCAGCAGCGAGACACCGGGACAGGGAGTAAACGAGCAGTACTTC. Translating gives CASSETPGQGVNEQYF. Full variable domain (rest looked up from reference TRBV9 and TRBJ2-7): DSGVTQTPKHLITATGQRVTLRCSPRSGDLSVYWYQQSLDQGLQFLIQYYNGEERAKGNILERFSAQQFPDLHSELNLSSLELGDSALYFCASSETPGQGVNEQYFGPGTRLTVT.

The chain recombines TRBV4-2 with TRBJ2-5; no firm D call. Germline V gives CDR1 LGHNA, CDR2 YNFKEQ. There are 14 residues in the CDR3. Trimming removed 0 bases at V and 3 bases at J, with 8 bases between. CDR3 nucleotide sequence: TGTGCCAGCAGCCAAGATAAAGGAGAAGAGACCCAGTACTTC. Its protein is CASSQDKGEETQYF.

V usage is TRBV11-2 and J usage is TRBJ2-7; D gene unclear. V was pared by 5 bases and J by 4 bases, with 12 bases between. The germline CDR1 and CDR2 sequences are SGHAT and FQNNGV. The CDR3 extends over 13 amino acids. The CDR3 reads CASSRVSDYEQYF. The CDR3 DNA reads as TGTGCCAGCAGCCGAGTCAGCGATTACGAGCAGTACTTC.

The CDR3 loop reads CASSPTYNEQFF. CDR3 DNA sequence: TGTGCCAGCAGCCCTACTTACAATGAGCAGTTCTTC. The chain uses TRBV6-6 and TRBJ2-1; D not certain. The CDR3 extends over 12 amino acids. The V end lost 6 bases, the J end lost 4 bases, and 7 bases lay between the germline ends. Germline V gene sequence: CDR1 MNHNY, CDR2 SVGAGI (reference sequence).

CDR3 amino acids: CASRPTWDRVTDTQYF. The DNA of the CDR3 is TGTGCCAGCAGACCTACTTGGGACAGGGTAACAGATACGCAGTATTTT. The V gene is TRBV7-8, the J gene TRBJ2-3; 9 bases line up with TRBD1. The germline CDR1 and CDR2 sequences are SGHVS and FQNEAQ. The CDR3 covers 16 residues. Losses at the gene ends were 6 bases for V and 3 bases for J; bases not matched to a gene: 10.

The chain joins TRBV19 to TRBJ2-6; no clear D. V was shortened by 6 bases and J by 0 bases, with 9 bases between the two germline ends. Germline loops: CDR1 LNHDA, CDR2 SQIVND (reference sequence). The CDR3 consists of 15 residues. This chain's CDR3 is CASSLTISGANVLTF. The CDR3, as DNA: TGTGCCAGTAGCCTAACTATCTCTGGGGCCAACGTCCTGACTTTC.

This clone was recorded once. The chain links TRBV6-6 to TRBJ1-2; 8 bases line up with TRBD1. Germline V gene lookup returns CDR1 MNHNY and CDR2 SVGAGI (reference sequence). The V gene end was trimmed by 11 bases and the J gene end by 8 bases; junction bases not matched to a gene: 19. CDR3 size: 15 residues. The CDR3: CAGTRTQGARGGYTF. The CDR3 nucleotides are TGTGCCGGCACCCGAACCCAGGGGGCGCGAGGGGGCTACACCTTC.